This T cell receptor (beta chain) was sequenced for a study of CD8+CD57+ T cells in acquired aplastic anemia. About the study: CD4+ and CD8+ cells, once sorted, gave DNA averaging roughly 3.4 ug.

Profiling that covered TCR beta VDJ and CDR3 relied on genomic DNA as its template. A single record per CDR3 protein comes from TCRdb applying MiXCR to the reads. Among under 200,000 distinct CDR3 sequences listed, around 45% were seen once. Study results and caveats: Between patients and controls, over 25 CD8+ CDR3 sequences were found in common.

As concerns this clonotype: The antigen remains unidentified.

The sample was sorted CD4+, CD8+, or CD8+CD57+ T cells (not recorded which) from PBMCs. This TCR was recovered from a human donor in good health.

CDR3 sequence: CAIAPGTGYYEQYF. In DNA, the CDR3 is TGTGCCATCGCCCCGGGGACAGGGTACTACGAGCAGTACTTC. This sequence joins TRBV2 and TRBJ2-7, with 9 bases fitting TRBD1. This CDR3 has 14 residues. Germline V gives CDR1 SNHLY, CDR2 FYNNEI. Germline trimming cut 10 bases from V and 3 bases from J; bases unmatched to any gene: 10.